The 21 T cell receptor beta chains in this list originate from one sample, sequenced in a study of blood T cell repertoires in COVID-19. The data were produced by immunoSEQ multiplex PCR, yet TCRdb's version contains in-frame clones alone and is incomplete. The sample has about 180,000 clones; about 91% are singletons. Sequenced sample: PBMCs or T cells enriched from blood (not recorded which). Source of these receptors: a woman aged 40-49 years with acute COVID-19.

This clone came up once. The V call is TRBV24-1, the J call TRBJ2-2; D might be TRBD1 (5 bases). The CDR3 has 16 amino acids. Trimming took 6 bases from V and 1 from J, leaving 14 bases between them. The V gene's germline CDR1 is KGHDR and CDR2 SFDVKD. CDR3 DNA sequence: TGTGCCACCAGTTCCGAAGGACACCTGAACACCGGGGAGCTGTTTTTT. It codes for CATSSEGHLNTGELFF.

V gene TRBV5-6 combines with J gene TRBJ2-1, with 8 bases fitting TRBD1. The CDR3 extends over 16 amino acids. With 5 bases clipped from V and 9 bases from J, the junction kept 16 bases outside the gene matches. CDR1 and CDR2 (germline): SGHDT, YYEEEE. The chain's CDR3 is CASSRPGQDDLGEQFF. CDR3 nucleotide sequence: TGTGCCAGCAGTCGACCGGGACAGGACGACCTCGGTGAGCAGTTCTTC. The full variable domain, rest sourced from reference TRBV5-6 and TRBJ2-1, is DAGVTQSPTHLIKTRGQQVTLRCSPKSGHDTVSWYQQALGQGPQFIFQYYEEEERQRGNFPDRFSGHQFPNYSSELNVNALLLGDSALYLCASSRPGQDDLGEQFFGPGTRLTVL.

V and J are TRBV29-1 and TRBJ1-4, with a tentative D call TRBD1 (6 bases). CDR1 is SQVTM and CDR2 is ANQGSEA in the germline V gene. V dropped 6 bases and J dropped 3 bases, with 11 bases sitting between them. The CDR3 is made up of 13 amino acids. Here the CDR3 reads CSVVGASNEKLFF. Here the CDR3 DNA reads TGCAGCGTCGTGGGGGCCTCTAATGAAAAACTGTTTTTT.

The J gene is TRBJ2-3, the V gene TRBV7-3; perhaps TRBD1 as D (6 bases). CDR1 SGHTA and CDR2 FQGTGA come from the germline V gene. V was pared by 5 bases and J by 4 bases, with 10 bases between. The CDR3 is 13 amino acids. CDR3 sequence reads: CASSQQGSDTQYF. The CDR3, as DNA: TGTGCCAGCAGCCAACAGGGTTCAGATACGCAGTATTTT.

The chain employs TRBV7-9 and TRBJ2-6; 7 positions agree with TRBD1. The germline CDR1 and CDR2 sequences are SEHNR and FQNEAQ (reference sequence). Losses at the gene ends were 2 bases for V and 0 bases for J; bases not matched to a gene: 7. This CDR3 is 18 amino acids long. The chain's CDR3 is CASSLRPQGSSGANVLTF. The CDR3 coding sequence is TGTGCCAGCAGCTTAAGGCCACAGGGGAGCTCTGGGGCCAACGTCCTGACTTTC.

V gene TRBV15 combines with J gene TRBJ1-4; D is perhaps TRBD1 (6 bases). The CDR3 covers 14 residues. Trimming pared 5 bases from V and 7 bases from J, leaving 14 bases between. Per germline, CDR1 LNHNV and CDR2 YYDKDF (reference sequence). For the CDR3, the DNA is TGTGCCACCAGCGTACAGGGAAATTCTGAAAAACTGTTTTTT. Translation gives CATSVQGNSEKLFF. Supplemented by reference TRBV15 and TRBJ1-4, the full variable domain reads DAMVIQNPRYQVTQFGKPVTLSCSQTLNHNVMYWYQQKSSQAPKLLFHYYDKDFNNEADTPDNFQSRRPNTSFCFLDIRSPGLGDTAMYLCATSVQGNSEKLFFGSGTQLSVL.

This chain joins TRBV7-2 and TRBJ2-1; the D gene is possibly TRBD1 (6 bases). The germline gives CDR1 SGHTA, CDR2 FQGNSA. CDR3 length: 16 residues. V lost 1 base to trimming and J lost 8 bases, with 18 bases between them. CDR3 loop: CASSLVGAGPGDEQFF. CDR3 nucleotides: TGTGCCAGCAGCTTAGTGGGGGCGGGCCCCGGCGATGAGCAGTTCTTC. Looking up the rest from reference TRBV7-2 and TRBJ2-1 gives the full variable domain: GAGVSQSPSNKVTEKGKDVELRCDPISGHTALYWYRQSLGQGLEFLIYFQGNSAPDKSGLPSDRFSAERTGGSVSTLTIQRTQQEDSAVYLCASSLVGAGPGDEQFFGPGTRLTVL.

The gene calls are TRBV4-1 and TRBJ1-3; D might be TRBD1 (5 bases). CDR1 and CDR2 from the germline V gene are MGHRA and YSYEKL. This CDR3 spans 15 amino acids. V was cut by 1 base and J by 7 bases, with 14 bases left in between. CDR3 coding DNA: TGCGCCAGCAGCCAAGGTTTCGATCCAGGGAACACCATATATTTT. Amino acids: CASSQGFDPGNTIYF.

The V and J genes are TRBV25-1 and TRBJ2-3; possibly TRBD2 for D (6 bases). Germline assignment: CDR1 MGHDK and CDR2 SYGVNS. The CDR3 contains 16 residues. V was cut by 0 bases and J by 3 bases, with 13 bases left in between. The CDR3 reads CASSEYGGGSTDTQYF. The CDR3, as DNA: TGTGCCAGCAGTGAATATGGGGGAGGAAGTACAGATACGCAGTATTTT. The full variable domain, with the rest looked up from reference TRBV25-1 and TRBJ2-3, is EADIYQTPRYLVIGTGKKITLECSQTMGHDKMYWYQQDPGMELHLIHYSYGVNSTEKGDLSSESTVSRIRTEHFPLTLESARPSHTSQYLCASSEYGGGSTDTQYFGPGTRLTVL.

The CDR3 sequence is CASSRNAEALGDTEAFF. Written as DNA, the CDR3 is TGTGCCAGCAGTCGCAACGCCGAGGCCCTAGGGGACACTGAAGCTTTCTTT. This chain joins TRBV27 and TRBJ1-1; a weak D match, TRBD1 (5 bases). The CDR3 length is 17 residues. V lost 5 bases to trimming and J lost 3 bases, with 22 bases between them. Germline CDR1 and CDR2: MNHEY and SMNVEV (reference sequence).

The chain recombines TRBV6-5 with TRBJ2-1; the D is unclear. V was shortened by 8 bases and J by 9 bases, with 11 bases between the two germline ends. CDR3 length equals 11 residues. Germline CDR1 and CDR2: MNHEY and SVGAGI. In DNA, the CDR3 is TGTGCCAGCCTGGCCTCAGGTGAGCAGTTCTTC. It is translated as CASLASGEQFF.

J is TRBJ1-2 and V is TRBV6-6; 11 bases are shared with TRBD1. CDR1 MNHNY and CDR2 SVGAGI come from the germline V gene (reference sequence). This CDR3 has 16 residues. V lost 0 bases, J lost 2 bases, and 2 bases stayed unmatched. CDR3 nucleotide sequence: TGTGCCAGCAGTTACTCCCGGGACAGGGGGAACTATGGCTACACCTTC. It translates to CASSYSRDRGNYGYTF.

The chain employs TRBV18 and TRBJ2-1; TRBD1 matches at 9 bases. V was pared by 2 bases and J by 2 bases, with 1 base of the junction left unmatched. From germline, CDR1 is KGHSH and CDR2 LQKENI. The CDR3 is made up of 15 amino acids. The chain's CDR3 is CASSPRQGAYNEQFF. CDR3 coding DNA: TGTGCCAGCTCACCAAGACAGGGGGCCTACAATGAGCAGTTCTTC.

The chain carries TRBV20-1 and TRBJ2-7; D is unclear. V was cut by 1 base and J by 10 bases, with 11 bases left in between. The germline V gene has CDR1 DFQATT and CDR2 SNEGSKA (reference sequence). The CDR3 totals 11 residues. CDR3 coding DNA: TGCAGTGCTAGAGTTGGAGACTCTCAGTACTTC. Translation gives CSARVGDSQYF.

This clone was detected only once. The sample carries other DNA sequences with the same CDR3. The chain combines TRBV18 with TRBJ2-1; D is possibly TRBD1 (6 bases). The germline V gene encodes CDR1 KGHSH and CDR2 LQKENI. V was cut by 3 bases and J by 3 bases, with 9 bases left in between. CDR3 length: 14 amino acids. CDR3 DNA sequence: TGTGCCAGCTCACCGCTAGGGGGCTACAATGAGCAGTTCTTC. Protein product: CASSPLGGYNEQFF. Complete variable domain (other parts from reference TRBV18 and TRBJ2-1): NAGVMQNPRHLVRRRGQEARLRCSPMKGHSHVYWYRQLPEEGLKFMVYLQKENIIDESGMPKERFSAEFPKEGPSILRIQQVVRGDSAAYFCASSPLGGYNEQFFGPGTRLTVL.

The V and J genes are TRBV20-1 and TRBJ2-1; 7 bases are shared with TRBD1. The CDR3 covers 13 residues. Germline V gene sequence: CDR1 DFQATT, CDR2 SNEGSKA (reference sequence). The junction had 5 bases not matched to a gene; V was cut back by 3 bases and J by 6 bases. Here the CDR3 DNA reads TGCAGTGCTAGTTCGACAGGGCGCAATGAGCAGTTCTTC. Its protein is CSASSTGRNEQFF.

J is TRBJ2-7 and V is TRBV9, with D tentatively TRBD2 (6 bases). V was pared by 0 bases and J by 2 bases, with 12 bases between. The germline gives CDR1 SGDLS, CDR2 YYNGEE. The CDR3 spans 15 residues. The CDR3 reads CASSVASSAAYEQYF. In DNA form, the CDR3 reads TGTGCCAGCAGCGTAGCGTCTAGCGCAGCCTACGAGCAGTACTTC.

The V call is TRBV13, the J call TRBJ2-7, with D hard to call. The germline CDR1 and CDR2 sequences are PRHDT and FYEKMQ (reference sequence). CDR3 length: 13 residues. Trimming left V 5 bases short and J 3 bases short, with 11 bases between. Written as DNA, the CDR3 is TGTGCCAGCAGCCCATTCCAGCGCTACGAGCAGTACTTC. Encoded protein: CASSPFQRYEQYF.

CDR3 coding DNA: TGTGCCAGCAGCTTAGTACAGGGCACTGAAGCTTTCTTT. It codes for CASSLVQGTEAFF. The rearrangement joins TRBV7-9 to TRBJ1-1, with D maybe TRBD1 (6 bases). CDR3 length equals 13 residues. Germline CDR1 SEHNR, CDR2 FQNEAQ (reference sequence). The germline V and J ends were trimmed by 1 base and 4 bases, with 7 bases remaining between them.

The chain combines TRBV10-1 with TRBJ2-7; maybe TRBD2 (6 bases). The V gene's germline CDR1 is WNHNN and CDR2 SYGVQD (reference sequence). V lost 2 bases, J lost 1 base, and 6 bases lay in between. The CDR3 is made up of 13 amino acids. In DNA, the CDR3 is TGCGCCAGCAGTGAGCGGGAGTCCTACGAGCAGTACTTC. It codes for CASSERESYEQYF.

The V gene is TRBV28, the J gene TRBJ2-2; 8 nucleotides match TRBD1. Per germline, CDR1 MDHEN and CDR2 SYDVKM. The CDR3 spans 14 residues. With 4 bases clipped from V and 4 bases from J, the junction kept 2 bases outside the gene matches. The CDR3 region has the DNA TGTGCCAGCAGTTCAGGGGGCGGCACCGGGGAGCTGTTTTTT. Translation: CASSSGGGTGELFF.